This paragraph reports one T cell receptor beta chain. Trimming cost V 3 bases and J 1 base; bases outside gene matches: 8. This CDR3 contains 16 residues. The germline gives CDR1 SGHRS, CDR2 YFSETQ. Original handling: Reference gene primer amplification yielded estimated nucleated cell counts. The protocol was immunoSEQ multiplex PCR, while the TCRdb copy is restricted to in-frame clones and leaves out a portion. V and J calls and clone size are as listed in that table; D and trimming were resolved from the DNA. The table has around 150,000 clones, roughly 80% seen once. This specimen belongs to a study of blood T cell repertoires in COVID-19. Overall study: Sources were T cells, B-cell-depleted T cells, or PBMCs; the material itself was cDNA or gDNA.

This chain uses TRBV5-1 with TRBJ2-3, with 7 bases aligning to TRBD2. The source is a man between 45 and 60 years old with acute or convalescent COVID-19. Sequencing input: peripheral blood. CDR3 nucleotide sequence: TGCGCCAGCAGCTCCGGGTGGGCGGGGGGCACAGATACGCAGTATTTT. Protein sequence: CASSSGWAGGTDTQYF.